The rows below give T cell receptor beta chains drawn from one sample of a study of CD8 T cells in ankylosing spondylitis. TCRdb re-analysed the 5' RACE reads in MiXCR, keeping a single row per CDR3 protein. The sample holds about 150,000 distinct CDR3 sequences; just under 7.5% are singletons and the top ten take around 12%. Input material: blood, either unsorted or a sorted T cell fraction (not recorded which). Receptors originate from a female donor with ankylosing spondylitis or in good health (not recorded which). The CDR3 runs from the conserved cysteine through the conserved F or W. A D gene is named only where the DNA matches it firmly. Rows give clone size only sometimes, using once, few, many, or a class for an expanded clone.

V gene: TRBV28; clone size: few; D gene: -; J gene: TRBJ1-2; CDR3 DNA: TGTGCCAGCAGCCTCGGACAGAAATATGGCTACACCTTC; CDR3 protein: CASSLGQKYGYTF
V gene: TRBV9; clone size: many; D gene: TRBD1; J gene: TRBJ1-1; CDR3 DNA: TGTGCCAGCAGCGTGGGGACAGCGAACACTGAAGCTTTCTTT; CDR3 protein: CASSVGTANTEAFF
V gene: TRBV5-1; clone size: few; D gene: TRBD1; J gene: TRBJ2-7; CDR3 DNA: TGCGCCAGCAGCTCCATCGACAGGGACGAGCAGTACTTC; CDR3 protein: CASSSIDRDEQYF
V gene: TRBV20-1; clone size: many; D gene: TRBD2; J gene: TRBJ2-1; CDR3 DNA: TGCAGTGCCGTTCAGCAGCGGGGTTACAATGAGCAGTTCTTC; CDR3 protein: CSAVQQRGYNEQFF
V gene: TRBV5-1; clone size: many; D gene: -; J gene: TRBJ1-2; CDR3 DNA: TGCGCCAGCAGCTTGGAGGGGTCCGCCAGCTATGGCTACACCTTC; CDR3 protein: CASSLEGSASYGYTF
V gene: TRBV7-9; clone size: many; D gene: -; J gene: TRBJ2-1; CDR3 DNA: TGTGCCAGCAGCTTAGTGGTGACTAGTTCCTACAATGAGCAGTTCTTC; CDR3 protein: CASSLVVTSSYNEQFF
V gene: TRBV7-9; clone size: many; D gene: -; J gene: TRBJ1-2; CDR3 DNA: TGTGCCAGCAGCTTCGATGGGGGGTCCCTCTATGGCTACACCTTC; CDR3 protein: CASSFDGGSLYGYTF
V gene: TRBV18; clone size: many; D gene: -; J gene: TRBJ1-1; CDR3 DNA: TGTGCCAGCTCACCACCGAACCGGGGGGGGACTGAAGCTTTCTTT; CDR3 protein: CASSPPNRGGTEAFF
V gene: TRBV12-3/TRBV12-4; clone size: -; D gene: TRBD1; J gene: TRBJ1-4; CDR3 DNA: TGTACCTTCAGTCGGTGGGGACAGGGCACCGCGACTAATGAAAAACTGTTTTTT; CDR3 protein: CTFSRWGQGTATNEKLFF
V gene: TRBV12-3/TRBV12-4; clone size: many; D gene: -; J gene: TRBJ1-4; CDR3 DNA: TGTGCCAGCACCGAGACGGGGGGCAAAGAAAAACTGTTTTTT; CDR3 protein: CASTETGGKEKLFF
V gene: TRBV18; clone size: -; D gene: -; J gene: TRBJ1-2; CDR3 DNA: TGTGCCAGCTCACCACCCATGGCCCCTAACTATGGCTACACCTTC; CDR3 protein: CASSPPMAPNYGYTF
V gene: TRBV24-1; clone size: many; D gene: -; J gene: TRBJ2-7; CDR3 DNA: TGTGCCACCAGTGACCGAAGTACCTACGAGCAGTACTTC; CDR3 protein: CATSDRSTYEQYF
V gene: TRBV20-1; clone size: many; D gene: -; J gene: TRBJ1-6; CDR3 DNA: TGCAGTGCTAGAGAGGGTCCGAGGGCGAGGAATTCACCCCTCCACTTT; CDR3 protein: CSAREGPRARNSPLHF
V gene: TRBV11-2; clone size: many; D gene: -; J gene: TRBJ2-7; CDR3 DNA: TGTGCCAGCAGCTTAGAGTTGACCCGGGATTCCTCCTACGAGCAGTACTTC; CDR3 protein: CASSLELTRDSSYEQYF
V gene: TRBV5-2; clone size: -; D gene: -; J gene: TRBJ2-7; CDR3 DNA: TGTGCCAGGGGCCTTGGGCTATTCTCCTACGAGCAGTACTTC; CDR3 protein: CARGLGLFSYEQYF
V gene: TRBV7-2; clone size: many; D gene: -; J gene: TRBJ1-3; CDR3 DNA: TGTGCCAGCAGCTTACCGGGATTTTCTGGAAACACCATATATTTT; CDR3 protein: CASSLPGFSGNTIYF
V gene: TRBV11-1; clone size: many; D gene: -; J gene: TRBJ2-1; CDR3 DNA: TGTGCCAGCAGCTTATCCCGACCTGACGAGCAGTTCTTC; CDR3 protein: CASSLSRPDEQFF
V gene: TRBV19; clone size: -; D gene: -; J gene: TRBJ1-2; CDR3 DNA: TGTGCCAGTAGTATCAGCCCGGGGGCGGACTATGGCTACACCTTC; CDR3 protein: CASSISPGADYGYTF
V gene: TRBV30; clone size: -; D gene: TRBD2; J gene: TRBJ2-2; CDR3 DNA: TGTGCCTGGAGAACACTAGCGGGGGGGCCCGGGGAGCTGTTTTTT; CDR3 protein: CAWRTLAGGPGELFF
V gene: TRBV12-2; clone size: -; D gene: -; J gene: TRBJ2-2; CDR3 DNA: TGTGCAAGTCGCTTCCCCCTGTCCGGGGGGGGCACCGGGGAGCTGTTTTTT; CDR3 protein: CASRFPLSGGGTGELFF
V gene: TRBV3-1; clone size: many; D gene: -; J gene: TRBJ2-5; CDR3 DNA: TGTGCCAGCAGCACGAACTACCAAGAGACCCAGTACTTC; CDR3 protein: CASSTNYQETQYF
V gene: TRBV12-3/TRBV12-4; clone size: many; D gene: -; J gene: TRBJ1-1; CDR3 DNA: TGTGCCAGCAGGCCTTCCGCAGTGAACACTGAAGCTTTCTTT; CDR3 protein: CASRPSAVNTEAFF
V gene: TRBV12-3/TRBV12-4; clone size: many; D gene: -; J gene: TRBJ2-3; CDR3 DNA: TGTGCCAGCAGCCGCCTGAATGCGGATACGCAGTATTTT; CDR3 protein: CASSRLNADTQYF
V gene: TRBV9; clone size: many; D gene: -; J gene: TRBJ2-3; CDR3 DNA: TGTGCCAGCAGCGAGGACAGCGCAGATACGCAGTATTTT; CDR3 protein: CASSEDSADTQYF
V gene: TRBV28; clone size: many; D gene: -; J gene: TRBJ2-3; CDR3 DNA: TGTGCCAGCAGTCCCCCACGCCCGACGCAGTATTTT; CDR3 protein: CASSPPRPTQYF
V gene: TRBV7-8; clone size: -; D gene: -; J gene: TRBJ2-5; CDR3 DNA: TGTGCCAGCAGCCCCAACCCCGGACTACAAGAGACCCAGTACTTC; CDR3 protein: CASSPNPGLQETQYF
V gene: TRBV4-1; clone size: many; D gene: -; J gene: TRBJ2-7; CDR3 DNA: TGCGCCAGCAGCCAAGAACGACATCAACTCCGCAACGAGCAGTACTTC; CDR3 protein: CASSQERHQLRNEQYF
V gene: TRBV27; clone size: many; D gene: -; J gene: TRBJ1-1; CDR3 DNA: TGTGCCAGCAGTTTACCGGGAGAGAACACTGAAGCTTTCTTT; CDR3 protein: CASSLPGENTEAFF
V gene: TRBV10-3; clone size: -; D gene: TRBD1; J gene: TRBJ1-3; CDR3 DNA: TGTGCCATCAGTTCTTCGACAGGGGGAAACACCATATATTTT; CDR3 protein: CAISSSTGGNTIYF
V gene: TRBV6-2/TRBV6-3; clone size: -; D gene: TRBD2; J gene: TRBJ2-1; CDR3 DNA: TGTGCCAGCCGCTATCTAGCGGGGGACCACAATGAGCAGTTCTTC; CDR3 protein: CASRYLAGDHNEQFF
V gene: TRBV5-1; clone size: many; D gene: -; J gene: TRBJ2-1; CDR3 DNA: TGCGCCAGCAGCTTGTCTCCGGAGACCTACAATGAGCAGTTCTTC; CDR3 protein: CASSLSPETYNEQFF
V gene: TRBV28; clone size: many; D gene: -; J gene: TRBJ1-2; CDR3 DNA: TGTGCCAGCAGTAGGGGGGGGGCTGTGGACTATGGCTACACCTTC; CDR3 protein: CASSRGGAVDYGYTF
V gene: TRBV5-1; clone size: -; D gene: -; J gene: TRBJ1-5; CDR3 DNA: TGCGCCTACCAAATCTTGGGGGGCCACACTCATGATGCACTGTGTAGCAATCAGCCCCAGCATTTT; CDR3 protein: CAYQILGGHTHDALCSNQPQHF
V gene: TRBV20-1; clone size: many; D gene: -; J gene: TRBJ2-7; CDR3 DNA: TGCAGTGCTCCGGACAGCTCCTACGAGCAGTACTTC; CDR3 protein: CSAPDSSYEQYF
V gene: TRBV9; clone size: many; D gene: TRBD2; J gene: TRBJ2-7; CDR3 DNA: TGTGCCAGCAGCGTATCCCCTCTAGCGGGGCCCTACGAGCAGTACTTC; CDR3 protein: CASSVSPLAGPYEQYF
V gene: TRBV28; clone size: -; D gene: TRBD1; J gene: TRBJ1-1; CDR3 DNA: TGTGCCAGCAGTTCGACAGGGCAAGCTTTCTTT; CDR3 protein: CASSSTGQAFF
V gene: TRBV7-2; clone size: many; D gene: TRBD1; J gene: TRBJ1-6; CDR3 DNA: TGTGCCAGCAGCACGGGACAGGGAAATTCACCCCTCCACTTT; CDR3 protein: CASSTGQGNSPLHF
V gene: TRBV24-1; clone size: many; D gene: TRBD2; J gene: TRBJ2-4; CDR3 DNA: TGTGCCACCAGTGATCCTAGCGGGGGGGCAGAAGGGGGAAACATTCAGTACTTC; CDR3 protein: CATSDPSGGAEGGNIQYF
V gene: TRBV24-1; clone size: many; D gene: TRBD1; J gene: TRBJ2-1; CDR3 DNA: TGTGCCACCAGTGATGTGACAGGGGAGAAGAATGAGCAGTTCTTC; CDR3 protein: CATSDVTGEKNEQFF
V gene: TRBV3-1; clone size: few; D gene: -; J gene: TRBJ1-1; CDR3 DNA: TGTGCCAGCAGCCAAGGACTACAGAACACTGAAGCTTTCTTT; CDR3 protein: CASSQGLQNTEAFF
V gene: TRBV12-3/TRBV12-4; clone size: many; D gene: -; J gene: TRBJ2-1; CDR3 DNA: TGTGCCAGCAGTCCCAGAGTAGCCCCTAGACATGAGCAGTTCTTC; CDR3 protein: CASSPRVAPRHEQFF
V gene: TRBV27; clone size: many; D gene: -; J gene: TRBJ2-7; CDR3 DNA: TGTGCCAGCAGTTTATGCTACGAGCAGTACTTC; CDR3 protein: CASSLCYEQYF
V gene: TRBV24-1; clone size: many; D gene: -; J gene: TRBJ2-3; CDR3 DNA: TGTGCCGCAGAGGGCCCAGGGAGAACAGATACGCAGTATTTT; CDR3 protein: CAAEGPGRTDTQYF
V gene: TRBV12-3/TRBV12-4; clone size: many; D gene: -; J gene: TRBJ2-2; CDR3 DNA: TGTGCCAGCAGTATTAGCGAGGGGGCCGGGGAGCTGTTTTTT; CDR3 protein: CASSISEGAGELFF
V gene: TRBV5-5; clone size: -; D gene: -; J gene: TRBJ1-1; CDR3 DNA: TGTGCCAGCAGCCAGGACAGACTCCGGACTGAAGCTTTCTTT; CDR3 protein: CASSQDRLRTEAFF
V gene: TRBV11-1; clone size: many; D gene: TRBD1; J gene: TRBJ1-3; CDR3 DNA: TGTGCCAGCAGCCCGCGGACAGGAGGAAACACCATATATTTT; CDR3 protein: CASSPRTGGNTIYF
V gene: TRBV4-3; clone size: many; D gene: -; J gene: TRBJ1-5; CDR3 DNA: TGCGCCAGCAGCCAAGGCGGTGGCCAGCCCCAGCATTTT; CDR3 protein: CASSQGGGQPQHF
V gene: TRBV18; clone size: many; D gene: -; J gene: TRBJ1-5; CDR3 DNA: TGTGCCAGCTCATCTGAGGGCCAGCCCCAGCATTTT; CDR3 protein: CASSSEGQPQHF
V gene: TRBV3-1; clone size: many; D gene: TRBD2; J gene: TRBJ2-3; CDR3 DNA: TGTGCCAGCAGCCAAGGCCGACTAGCGGGAGCAGCTAGCACAGATACGCAGTATTTT; CDR3 protein: CASSQGRLAGAASTDTQYF
V gene: TRBV7-6; clone size: -; D gene: -; J gene: TRBJ1-2; CDR3 DNA: TGTGCCAGCAGCTTAGGGGGGGTGTCCTATGGCTACACCTTC; CDR3 protein: CASSLGGVSYGYTF
V gene: TRBV4-2; clone size: many; D gene: -; J gene: TRBJ2-3; CDR3 DNA: TGTGCCAGCAGCCAAGATCCCCTCCGCGTCACAGATACGCAGTATTTT; CDR3 protein: CASSQDPLRVTDTQYF
V gene: TRBV3-1; clone size: few; D gene: -; J gene: TRBJ2-3; CDR3 DNA: TGTGCCATCAGCCAGATCTTCCCCGGGGGAGCCGTCACAGATACGCAGTATTTT; CDR3 protein: CAISQIFPGGAVTDTQYF
V gene: TRBV5-1; clone size: many; D gene: -; J gene: TRBJ2-7; CDR3 DNA: TGCGCCAGCAGCTTGGTAGCACACCACTACGAGCAGTACTTC; CDR3 protein: CASSLVAHHYEQYF
V gene: TRBV18; clone size: -; D gene: TRBD2; J gene: TRBJ2-3; CDR3 DNA: TGTGCCAGCTCACGCCCCCTAGCGGGGGGATTAGATACGCATTATTTT; CDR3 protein: CASSRPLAGGLDTHYF